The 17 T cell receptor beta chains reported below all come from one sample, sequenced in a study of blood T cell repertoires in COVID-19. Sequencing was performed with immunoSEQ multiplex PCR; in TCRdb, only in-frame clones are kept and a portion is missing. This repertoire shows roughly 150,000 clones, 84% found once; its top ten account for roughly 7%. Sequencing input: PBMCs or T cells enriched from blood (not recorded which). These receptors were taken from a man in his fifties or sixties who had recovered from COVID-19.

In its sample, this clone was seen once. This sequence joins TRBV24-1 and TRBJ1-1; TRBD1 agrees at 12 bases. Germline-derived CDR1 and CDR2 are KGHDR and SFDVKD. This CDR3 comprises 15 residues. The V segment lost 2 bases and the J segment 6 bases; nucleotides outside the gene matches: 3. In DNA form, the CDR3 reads TGTGCCACCAGTGATTCGGGACAGGGGGCGTCTGAAGCTTTCTTT. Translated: CATSDSGQGASEAFF.

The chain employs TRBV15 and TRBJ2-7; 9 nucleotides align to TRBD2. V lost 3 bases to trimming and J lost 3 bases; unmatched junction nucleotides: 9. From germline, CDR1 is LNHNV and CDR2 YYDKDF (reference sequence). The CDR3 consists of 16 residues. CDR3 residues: CATSSRSGGLLYEQYF. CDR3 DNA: TGTGCCACCAGCAGTCGAAGCGGGGGGCTCCTCTACGAGCAGTACTTC. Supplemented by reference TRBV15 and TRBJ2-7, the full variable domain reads DAMVIQNPRYQVTQFGKPVTLSCSQTLNHNVMYWYQQKSSQAPKLLFHYYDKDFNNEADTPDNFQSRRPNTSFCFLDIRSPGLGDTAMYLCATSSRSGGLLYEQYFGPGTRLTVT.

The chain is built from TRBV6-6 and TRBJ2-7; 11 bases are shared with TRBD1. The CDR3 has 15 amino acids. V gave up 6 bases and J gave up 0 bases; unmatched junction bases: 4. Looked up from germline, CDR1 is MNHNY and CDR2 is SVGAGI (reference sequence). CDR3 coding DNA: TGTGCCAGCAGGGGACAGGGGGTGCACTCCTACGAGCAGTACTTC. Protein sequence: CASRGQGVHSYEQYF.

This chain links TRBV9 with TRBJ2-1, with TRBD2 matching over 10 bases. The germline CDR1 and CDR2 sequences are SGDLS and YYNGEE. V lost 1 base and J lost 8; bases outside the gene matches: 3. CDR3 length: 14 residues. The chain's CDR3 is CASSVRTSGDEQFF. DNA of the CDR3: TGTGCCAGCAGCGTAAGGACTAGCGGCGATGAGCAGTTCTTC. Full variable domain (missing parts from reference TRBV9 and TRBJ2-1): DSGVTQTPKHLITATGQRVTLRCSPRSGDLSVYWYQQSLDQGLQFLIQYYNGEERAKGNILERFSAQQFPDLHSELNLSSLELGDSALYFCASSVRTSGDEQFFGPGTRLTVL.

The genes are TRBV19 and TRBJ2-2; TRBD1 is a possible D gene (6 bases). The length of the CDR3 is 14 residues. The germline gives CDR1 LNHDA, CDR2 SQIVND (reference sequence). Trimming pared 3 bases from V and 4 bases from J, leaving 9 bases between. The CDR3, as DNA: TGTGCCAGTAGTATTACAGGGTCCACCGGGGAGCTGTTTTTT. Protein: CASSITGSTGELFF.

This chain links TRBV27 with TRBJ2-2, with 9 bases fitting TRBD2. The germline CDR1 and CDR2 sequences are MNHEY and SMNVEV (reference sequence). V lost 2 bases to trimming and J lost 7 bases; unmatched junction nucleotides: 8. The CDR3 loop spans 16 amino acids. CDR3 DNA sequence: TGTGCCAGCAGTTTACGGGCGGGGGGGCTTGTCGGGGAGCTGTTTTTT. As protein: CASSLRAGGLVGELFF.

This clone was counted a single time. CDR3 amino acids: CASSLHRGPNYGYTF. The CDR3 DNA reads as TGTGCCAGCAGCTTGCACAGGGGCCCAAACTATGGCTACACCTTC. The chain combines TRBV11-2 with TRBJ1-2; 7 bases are a match to TRBD1. Germline V gives CDR1 SGHAT, CDR2 FQNNGV. The junction had 6 bases not matched to a gene; V was cut back by 3 bases and J by 2 bases. The CDR3 is 15 amino acids.

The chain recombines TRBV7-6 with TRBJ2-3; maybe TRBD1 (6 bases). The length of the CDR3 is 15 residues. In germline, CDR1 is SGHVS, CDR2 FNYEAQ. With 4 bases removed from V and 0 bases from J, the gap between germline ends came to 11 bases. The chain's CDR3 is CASSSRGGSTDTQYF. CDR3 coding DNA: TGTGCCAGCAGCTCCAGGGGTGGGAGCACAGATACGCAGTATTTT.

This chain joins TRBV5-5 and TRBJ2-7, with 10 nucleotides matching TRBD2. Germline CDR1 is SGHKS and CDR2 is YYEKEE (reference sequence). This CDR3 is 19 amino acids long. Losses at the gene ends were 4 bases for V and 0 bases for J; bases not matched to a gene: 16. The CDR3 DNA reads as TGTGCCAGCAGCGGGGGTATAGCGGGGGGCCCCTCGAGCTCCTACGAGCAGTACTTC. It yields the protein CASSGGIAGGPSSSYEQYF.

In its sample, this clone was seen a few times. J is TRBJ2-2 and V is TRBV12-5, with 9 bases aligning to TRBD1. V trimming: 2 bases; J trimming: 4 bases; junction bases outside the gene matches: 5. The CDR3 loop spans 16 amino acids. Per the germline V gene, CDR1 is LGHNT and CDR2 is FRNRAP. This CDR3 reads CASGLLLDRGTGELFF. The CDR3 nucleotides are TGTGCTAGTGGTTTGCTACTGGACAGGGGCACCGGGGAGCTGTTTTTT.

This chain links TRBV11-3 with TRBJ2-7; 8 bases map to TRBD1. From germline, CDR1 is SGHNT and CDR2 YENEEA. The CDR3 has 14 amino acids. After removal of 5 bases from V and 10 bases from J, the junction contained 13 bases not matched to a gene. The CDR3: CASSDPAQGAVQYF. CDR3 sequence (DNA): TGTGCCAGCAGCGATCCTGCCCAGGGGGCCGTCCAGTACTTC.

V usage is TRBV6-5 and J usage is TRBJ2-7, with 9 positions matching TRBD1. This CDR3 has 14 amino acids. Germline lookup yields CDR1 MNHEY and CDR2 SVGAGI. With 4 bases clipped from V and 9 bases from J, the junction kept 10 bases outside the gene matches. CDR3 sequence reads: CASSSGQGSFGQYF. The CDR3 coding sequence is TGTGCCAGCAGTTCGGGACAGGGTTCTTTCGGGCAGTACTTC.

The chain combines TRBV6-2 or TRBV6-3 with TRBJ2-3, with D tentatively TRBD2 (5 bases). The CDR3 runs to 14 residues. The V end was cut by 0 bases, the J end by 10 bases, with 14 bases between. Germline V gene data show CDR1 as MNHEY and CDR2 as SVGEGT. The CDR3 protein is CASSYSGARIPQYF. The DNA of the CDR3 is TGTGCCAGCAGTTACTCGGGAGCCCGAATCCCGCAGTATTTT.

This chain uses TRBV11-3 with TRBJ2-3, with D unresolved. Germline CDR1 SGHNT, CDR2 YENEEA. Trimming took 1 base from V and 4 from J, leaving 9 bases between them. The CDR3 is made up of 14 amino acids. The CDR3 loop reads CASSLVSRSDTQYF. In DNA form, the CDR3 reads TGTGCCAGCAGCTTAGTATCCAGATCAGATACGCAGTATTTT.

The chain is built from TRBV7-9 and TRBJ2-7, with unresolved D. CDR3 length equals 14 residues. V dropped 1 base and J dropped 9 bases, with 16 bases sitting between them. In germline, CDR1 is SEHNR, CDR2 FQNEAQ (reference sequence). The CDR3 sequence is CASSLEGRLQAQYF. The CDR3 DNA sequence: TGTGCCAGCAGCTTAGAAGGCAGGCTGCAGGCGCAGTACTTC.

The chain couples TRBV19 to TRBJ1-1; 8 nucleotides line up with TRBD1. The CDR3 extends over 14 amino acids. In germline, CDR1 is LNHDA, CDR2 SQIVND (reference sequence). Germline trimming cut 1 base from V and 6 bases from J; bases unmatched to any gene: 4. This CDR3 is CASSIGQGIAEAFF. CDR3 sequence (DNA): TGTGCCAGTAGTATAGGACAGGGGATCGCTGAAGCTTTCTTT.

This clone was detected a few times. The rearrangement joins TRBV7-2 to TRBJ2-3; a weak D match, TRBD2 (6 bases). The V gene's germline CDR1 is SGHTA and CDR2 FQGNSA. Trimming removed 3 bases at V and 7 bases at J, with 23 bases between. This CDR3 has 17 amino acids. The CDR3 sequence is CASSFRERVGSGHTQYF. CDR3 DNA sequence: TGTGCCAGCAGCTTCCGGGAGCGGGTAGGAAGTGGACATACGCAGTATTTT.